The 28 T cell receptor beta chains given below trace back to one sample, sequenced in a study of cytomegalovirus exposure and HLA in healthy donors. Vbeta (60) and Jbeta (13) primers were used in the PCR. Sequencing was performed with immunoSEQ multiplex PCR; in TCRdb, only in-frame clones are kept and a portion is missing. The sample lists about 200,000 clones, about three quarters seen once, with 1.1% in the top ten. Sequencing input: PBMCs. The source of these receptors is a woman between 40 and 50 years old in good health and CMV-seronegative.

This clone was found a few times. The gene calls are TRBV9 and TRBJ2-1; TRBD2 agrees at 9 bases. CDR1 and CDR2 (germline): SGDLS, YYNGEE. The CDR3 spans 15 residues. Germline trimming cut 0 bases from V and 9 bases from J; bases unmatched to any gene: 7. The CDR3 loop is CASSVDTSGYSEQFF. The CDR3 DNA sequence: TGTGCCAGCAGCGTAGACACTAGCGGGTATAGTGAGCAGTTCTTC.

To note about this clone: The junction departs from the called germline gene at one end, perhaps through a read error. The chain employs TRBV4-3 and TRBJ2-2; D possibly corresponds to TRBD2 (6 bases). This CDR3 has 15 amino acids. Germline CDR1 reads LGHNA; CDR2 reads YSLEER. The CDR3 sequence is CASSQDSREIGGLFF. DNA for the CDR3: TGCGCCAGCAGCCAAGACTCCAGGGAAATCGGGGGGCTGTTTTTT.

This chain joins TRBV25-1 and TRBJ2-2, with 9 bases fitting TRBD1. J was trimmed by 4 bases and V by 5 bases; bases with no gene match: 5. The CDR3 totals 15 residues. Germline V gene sequence: CDR1 MGHDK, CDR2 SYGVNS. CDR3 amino acids: CASSWGTGSTGELFF. DNA of the CDR3: TGTGCCAGCAGTTGGGGGACAGGGAGCACCGGGGAGCTGTTTTTT.

The gene calls are TRBV13 and TRBJ1-1, with D perhaps TRBD1 (5 bases). The germline V gene has CDR1 PRHDT and CDR2 FYEKMQ (reference sequence). V lost 0 bases, J lost 13 bases, and 12 bases lay in between. The CDR3 contains 12 residues. The CDR3 loop is CASSLGPAGGFF. The CDR3 DNA is TGTGCCAGCAGCTTAGGTCCGGCCGGGGGTTTCTTT.

The sample holds one count of this clone. V usage is TRBV14 and J usage is TRBJ2-5, with TRBD2 identical over 10 bases. Germline CDR1 is SGHDN and CDR2 is FVKESK. The CDR3 sequence is 15 residues long. The V gene end was trimmed by 5 bases and the J gene end by 5 bases; junction bases not matched to a gene: 8. The CDR3 region has the DNA TGTGCCAGCAGCATTCTAGCGGGAGATGCGGAGACCCAGTACTTC. Translation: CASSILAGDAETQYF.

V gene TRBV28 combines with J gene TRBJ1-2, with 7 bases lining up with TRBD1. From germline, CDR1 is MDHEN and CDR2 SYDVKM. The CDR3 totals 12 residues. V gave up 4 bases and J gave up 6 bases; unmatched junction bases: 2. This CDR3 is CASSSTGDGYTF. The DNA for the CDR3 is TGTGCCAGCAGTTCTACAGGGGATGGCTACACCTTC.

This clone was observed a few times. This sequence joins TRBV7-3 and TRBJ1-2; 10 nucleotides agree with TRBD1. Germline lookup yields CDR1 SGHTA and CDR2 FQGTGA. V shed 5 bases and J 8 bases; nucleotides not matched to a gene: 11. The CDR3 covers 15 residues. The CDR3 sequence is CASSITGQGNWGYTF. The DNA of the CDR3 is TGTGCCAGCAGCATTACGGGACAGGGGAATTGGGGCTACACCTTC. Full variable domain (remainder filled in from reference TRBV7-3 and TRBJ1-2): GAGVSQTPSNKVTEKGKYVELRCDPISGHTALYWYRQSLGQGPEFLIYFQGTGAADDSGLPNDRFFAVRPEGSVSTLKIQRTERGDSAVYLCASSITGQGNWGYTFGSGTRLTVV.

The CDR3 DNA follows: TGTGCCAGCAGCCCCTCGGTGACACTCTCGAGGAACACCGGGGAGCTGTTTTTT. This codes for CASSPSVTLSRNTGELFF. The V and J genes are TRBV11-3 and TRBJ2-2; no clear D gene. The length of the CDR3 is 18 residues. Germline V gives CDR1 SGHNT, CDR2 YENEEA. Trimming removed 5 bases at V and 1 base at J, with 20 bases between. The whole variable domain, filled in from reference TRBV11-3 and TRBJ2-2, reads EAGVVQSPRYKIIEKKQPVAFWCNPISGHNTLYWYLQNLGQGPELLIRYENEEAVDDSQLPKDRFSAERLKGVDSTLKIQPAELGDSAVYLCASSPSVTLSRNTGELFFGEGSRLTVL.

The chain is built from TRBV30 and TRBJ1-4; no clear D gene. Trimming removed 3 bases from V and 8 bases from J, with 13 bases in between. Germline CDR1 and CDR2: GTSNPN and SVGIG (reference sequence). This CDR3 has 13 residues. Written as DNA, the CDR3 is TGTGCCTGGAGCATTCTAGCGGGGGAAAAACTGTTTTTT. Translating it yields CAWSILAGEKLFF.

This clone appeared a few times. The gene calls are TRBV6-5 and TRBJ2-7, with TRBD2 identical over 14 bases. Germline-derived CDR1 and CDR2 are MNHEY and SVGAGI. The CDR3 spans 14 residues. V lost 2 bases, J lost 6 bases, and 0 bases stayed unmatched. CDR3 sequence: CASSYGLAGGEQYV. For the CDR3, the DNA is TGTGCCAGCAGTTACGGACTAGCGGGAGGCGAGCAGTACGTC.

The rearrangement joins TRBV27 to TRBJ1-2; 8 bases line up with TRBD1. Germline CDR1 MNHEY, CDR2 SMNVEV (reference sequence). There are 15 residues in the CDR3. V was pared by 5 bases and J by 5 bases, with 10 bases of the junction left unmatched. This chain's CDR3 is CASSQTQGALYGYTF. CDR3 bases: TGTGCCAGCAGTCAGACGCAGGGGGCCCTTTATGGCTACACCTTC.

The V gene is TRBV18, the J gene TRBJ1-2, with 9 bases that match TRBD1. Looked up from germline, CDR1 is KGHSH and CDR2 is LQKENI. The CDR3 is 14 residues long. V gave up 5 bases and J gave up 4 bases; unmatched junction bases: 5. The CDR3 is CASSEDRGGYGYTF. CDR3 nucleotide sequence: TGTGCCAGCTCAGAAGACAGGGGGGGCTATGGCTACACCTTC.

The chain uses TRBV2 and TRBJ2-3, with 11 positions matching TRBD2. Germline loops: CDR1 SNHLY, CDR2 FYNNEI. CDR3 length: 14 amino acids. V lost 9 bases, J lost 5 bases, and 7 bases stayed unmatched. The DNA for the CDR3 is TGTGCCAGGAATCTAGCGGGAGGCGGAGATACGCAGTATTTT. Translating gives CARNLAGGGDTQYF.

V usage is TRBV6-5 and J usage is TRBJ1-1; 7 positions match TRBD1. This CDR3 contains 16 residues. CDR1 is MNHEY, CDR2 SVGAGI, per germline. After removal of 0 bases from V and 1 base from J, the junction contained 5 bases not matched to a gene. CDR3 region: CASSYSEGQSNTEAFF. Here the CDR3 DNA reads TGTGCCAGCAGTTACTCGGAGGGACAGTCGAACACTGAAGCTTTCTTT.

The V call is TRBV10-3, the J call TRBJ2-7, with a tentative D call TRBD2 (7 bases). The V and J ends lost 8 bases and 5 bases respectively, with 16 bases between them. Germline loops: CDR1 ENHRY, CDR2 SYGVKD. The CDR3 has 13 amino acids. The DNA for the CDR3 is TGTGCCATCGCGGGGGCCAAGTTCGACGAGCAGTACTTC. This gives the protein CAIAGAKFDEQYF.

This clone was seen just once. V is TRBV4-3 and J is TRBJ2-1, with 7 bases fitting TRBD2. In germline, CDR1 is LGHNA, CDR2 YSLEER. Trimming cost V 1 base and J 8 bases; bases outside gene matches: 2. This CDR3 comprises 13 residues. The DNA of the CDR3 is TGCGCCAGCAGCCAAGGGCTAGCGGATGAGCAGTTCTTC. The encoded protein is CASSQGLADEQFF.

This clone appeared a few times. The V and J genes are TRBV6-1 and TRBJ1-5, with 9 positions matching TRBD1. Trimming at V came to 2 bases and at J to 5 bases, leaving 4 bases not matched to a gene. Germline lookup yields CDR1 MNHNS and CDR2 SASEGT. This CDR3 is built from 15 residues. The CDR3 spells CASSEWGQGYQPQHF. The CDR3 nucleotides are TGTGCCAGCAGTGAATGGGGACAGGGATATCAGCCCCAGCATTTT.

In its sample, this clone was seen a few times. The rearrangement joins TRBV2 to TRBJ1-5; D is unclear. From germline, CDR1 is SNHLY and CDR2 FYNNEI. CDR3 size: 14 residues. V dropped 6 bases and J dropped 1 base, with 10 bases sitting between them. Written as DNA, the CDR3 is TGTGCCAGCAGATTATTTATGAGCAATCAGCCCCAGCATTTT. As protein: CASRLFMSNQPQHF. The variable domain in full, completed from reference TRBV2 and TRBJ1-5, reads EPEVTQTPSHQVTQMGQEVILRCVPISNHLYFYWYRQILGQKVEFLVSFYNNEISEKSEIFDDQFSVERPDGSNFTLKIRSTKLEDSAMYFCASRLFMSNQPQHFGDGTRLSIL.

In its sample, this clone was seen once. This rearrangement joins TRBV5-1 to TRBJ1-1; 7 positions match TRBD1. The germline gives CDR1 SGHRS, CDR2 YFSETQ. The CDR3 runs to 15 residues. V shed 5 bases, J shed 4 bases, and the junction held 11 bases outside the gene matches. This CDR3 reads CASSNPTGRRTEAFF. CDR3 in DNA: TGCGCCAGCAGTAATCCGACAGGGCGGCGCACTGAAGCTTTCTTT.

The rearrangement joins TRBV6-5 to TRBJ1-1; D remains ambiguous. Germline assignment: CDR1 MNHEY and CDR2 SVGAGI. V lost 5 bases and J lost 0, with 13 bases in between. There are 15 residues in the CDR3. CDR3 DNA: TGTGCCAGCAGTCCGCGACTTTTACTGAACACTGAAGCTTTCTTT. This gives the protein CASSPRLLLNTEAFF.

This chain uses TRBV7-9 with TRBJ1-2, with 7 bases that match TRBD1. From germline, CDR1 is SEHNR and CDR2 FQNEAQ (reference sequence). V gave up 5 bases and J gave up 7 bases; unmatched junction bases: 7. The CDR3 length is 13 residues. The DNA for the CDR3 is TGTGCCAGCAGCCTGACAGGGACTAGTGGCTACACCTTC. It codes for CASSLTGTSGYTF. Using reference TRBV7-9 and TRBJ1-2 for the parts outside the CDR3, the full variable domain is DTGVSQNPRHKITKRGQNVTFRCDPISEHNRLYWYRQTLGQGPEFLTYFQNEAQLEKSRLLSDRFSAERPKGSFSTLEIQRTEQGDSAMYLCASSLTGTSGYTFGSGTRLTVV.

This chain joins TRBV5-1 and TRBJ1-1, with 8 bases fitting TRBD1. The CDR3 spans 13 residues. CDR1 and CDR2 (germline): SGHRS, YFSETQ. V lost 0 bases, J lost 6 bases, and 1 base stayed unmatched. CDR3 region: CASSLGTGSEAFF. The CDR3 coding sequence is TGCGCCAGCAGCTTGGGGACAGGGTCTGAAGCTTTCTTT.

The chain couples TRBV5-4 to TRBJ1-2, with 7 bases aligning to TRBD1. Germline lookup yields CDR1 SGHNT and CDR2 YYREEE (reference sequence). V gave up 4 bases and J gave up 8 bases; unmatched junction bases: 2. The CDR3 covers 11 residues. The DNA of the CDR3 is TGTGCCAGCAGCCAGGGACAGGGCTACACCTTC. Protein product: CASSQGQGYTF.

In nucleotides, the CDR3 is TGTGCCAGTAGTATTAACAGGTACTATGGCTACACCTTC. Protein: CASSINRYYGYTF. This chain joins TRBV19 and TRBJ1-2; possible D gene TRBD1, 5 bases. The CDR3 is 13 amino acids. V lost 3 bases and J lost 3, with 8 bases in between. Germline V lookup: CDR1 LNHDA, CDR2 SQIVND (reference sequence).

V is TRBV6-1 and J is TRBJ2-1; 11 bases are shared with TRBD2. The junction had 6 bases not matched to a gene; V was cut back by 10 bases and J by 4 bases. Per germline, CDR1 MNHNS and CDR2 SASEGT. The CDR3 runs to 14 residues. The CDR3 DNA sequence: TGTGCCACCGGACTAGCGGGCCGATACAATGAGCAGTTCTTC. This translates into CATGLAGRYNEQFF.

The CDR3 DNA sequence: TGTGCCAGCAGCTGGACAGTTCAAGAGACCCAGTACTTC. This encodes CASSWTVQETQYF. The rearrangement uses TRBV5-4 and TRBJ2-5, with D tentatively TRBD1 (6 bases). Germline V gene sequence: CDR1 SGHNT, CDR2 YYREEE (reference sequence). Trimming pared 3 bases from V and 2 bases from J, leaving 8 bases between. This CDR3 is built from 13 residues. Filled out from reference TRBV5-4 and TRBJ2-5, the complete variable domain reads ETGVTQSPTHLIKTRGQQVTLRCSSQSGHNTVSWYQQALGQGPQFIFQYYREEENGRGNFPPRFSGLQFPNYSSELNVNALELDDSALYLCASSWTVQETQYFGPGTRLLVL.

This chain links TRBV7-8 with TRBJ1-4; 7 bases match TRBD1. The CDR3 is 15 residues long. The germline V gene encodes CDR1 SGHVS and CDR2 FQNEAQ. The V gene end was trimmed by 5 bases and the J gene end by 1 base; junction bases not matched to a gene: 4. This chain's CDR3 is CASSQDRLTNEKLFF. The CDR3 nucleotides are TGTGCCAGCAGCCAGGACAGGTTAACTAATGAAAAACTGTTTTTT. Combining the CDR3 with reference TRBV7-8 and TRBJ1-4 gives the whole variable domain GAGVSQSPRYKVAKRGQDVALRCDPISGHVSLFWYQQALGQGPEFLTYFQNEAQLDKSGLPSDRFFAERPEGSVSTLKIQRTQQEDSAVYLCASSQDRLTNEKLFFGSGTQLSVL.

This chain connects TRBV7-2 to TRBJ1-1; TRBD1 matches at 11 bases. The CDR3 is made up of 14 amino acids. Germline CDR1 and CDR2: SGHTA and FQGNSA. V lost 5 bases to trimming and J lost 5 bases; unmatched junction nucleotides: 4. The CDR3 coding sequence is TGTGCCAGCAGCCGAGGACAGGGGGCGACTGAAGCTTTCTTT. Its protein product is CASSRGQGATEAFF.